Here is one T cell receptor (beta chain) with its context. Its antigen remains unidentified. The sample belongs to a study of T cell responses to AZD1222 COVID-19 vaccine. Study outcomes and limitations: Possibly, clonal diversity was underestimated; donors were largely white British and included more females. Reportedly, close to half of spike-specific TCRs are directed against unmutated variant regions. Spike-spanning, vaccine-associated CD4 TCRs were dominant at 160-218 and 743-854.

Data came from immunoSEQ multiplex PCR; TCRdb stores just in-frame clones and leaves some out. The table includes 200,000 to 250,000 clones, more than 85% detected once. Specimen: peripheral blood, collected on day 0 of MenACWY control vaccination. The source is an adult in good health.

CDR3 sequence: CASSVGQGRGTEAFF. CDR3 coding DNA: TGTGCCAGCAGTGTCGGTCAGGGGAGGGGCACTGAAGCTTTCTTT. The chain links TRBV2 to TRBJ1-1; D may be TRBD1 (6 bases). The V gene's germline CDR1 is SNHLY and CDR2 FYNNEI. CDR3 length equals 15 residues. Between the trimmed V and J ends, which lost 4 bases and 4 bases, there was a span of 16 bases.